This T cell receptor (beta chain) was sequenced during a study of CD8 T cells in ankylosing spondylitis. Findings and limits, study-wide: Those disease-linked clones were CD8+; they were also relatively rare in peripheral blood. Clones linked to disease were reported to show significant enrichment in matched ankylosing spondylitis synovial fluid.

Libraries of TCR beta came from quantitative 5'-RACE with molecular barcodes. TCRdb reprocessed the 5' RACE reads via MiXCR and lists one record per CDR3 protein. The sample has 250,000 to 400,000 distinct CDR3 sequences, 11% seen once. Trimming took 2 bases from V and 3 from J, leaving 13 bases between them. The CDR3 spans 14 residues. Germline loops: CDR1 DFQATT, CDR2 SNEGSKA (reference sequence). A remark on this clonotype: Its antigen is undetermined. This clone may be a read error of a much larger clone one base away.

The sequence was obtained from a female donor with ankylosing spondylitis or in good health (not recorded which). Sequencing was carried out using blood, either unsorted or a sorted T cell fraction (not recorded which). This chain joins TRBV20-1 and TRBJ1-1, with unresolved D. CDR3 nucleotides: TGCAGTGCTAGACGATCATGGGCGGACACTGAAGCTTTCTTT. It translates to CSARRSWADTEAFF.